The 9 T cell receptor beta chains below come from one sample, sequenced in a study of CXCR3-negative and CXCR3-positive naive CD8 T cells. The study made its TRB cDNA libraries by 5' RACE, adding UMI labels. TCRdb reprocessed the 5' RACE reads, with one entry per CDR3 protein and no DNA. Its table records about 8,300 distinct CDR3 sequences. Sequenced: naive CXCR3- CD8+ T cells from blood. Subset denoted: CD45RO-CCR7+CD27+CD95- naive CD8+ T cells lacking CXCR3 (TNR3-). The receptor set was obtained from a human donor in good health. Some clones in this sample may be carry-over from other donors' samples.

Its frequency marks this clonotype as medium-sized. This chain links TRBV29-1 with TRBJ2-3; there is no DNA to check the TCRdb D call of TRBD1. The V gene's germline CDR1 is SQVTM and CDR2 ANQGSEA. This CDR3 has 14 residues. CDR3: CSAAGQGVIDTQYF.

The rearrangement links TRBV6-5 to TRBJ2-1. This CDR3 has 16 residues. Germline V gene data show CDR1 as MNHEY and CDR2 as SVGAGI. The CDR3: CASSYSAGSSYNEQFF.

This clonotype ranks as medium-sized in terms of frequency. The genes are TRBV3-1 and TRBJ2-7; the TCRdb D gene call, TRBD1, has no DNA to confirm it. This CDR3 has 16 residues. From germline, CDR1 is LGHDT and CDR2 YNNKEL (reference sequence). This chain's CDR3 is CASSQYSISGEYEQYF.

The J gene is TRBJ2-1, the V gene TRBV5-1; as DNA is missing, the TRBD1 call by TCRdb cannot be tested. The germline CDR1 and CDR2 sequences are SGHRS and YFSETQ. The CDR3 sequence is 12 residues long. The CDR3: CASSYTGKEQFF.

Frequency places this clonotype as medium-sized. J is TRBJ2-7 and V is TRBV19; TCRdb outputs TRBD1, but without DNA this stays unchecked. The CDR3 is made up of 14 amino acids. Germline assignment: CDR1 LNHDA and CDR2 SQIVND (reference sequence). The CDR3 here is CASTDTDVSYEQYF.

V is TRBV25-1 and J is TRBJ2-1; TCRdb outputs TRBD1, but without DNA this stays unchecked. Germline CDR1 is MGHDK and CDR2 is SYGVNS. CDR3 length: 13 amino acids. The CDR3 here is CASSDLGDNEHFF. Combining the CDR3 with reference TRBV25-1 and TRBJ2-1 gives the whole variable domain EADIYQTPRYLVIGTGKKITLECSQTMGHDKMYWYQQDPGMELHLIHYSYGVNSTEKGDLSSESTVSRIRTEHFPLTLESARPSHTSQYLCASSDLGDNEHFFGPGTRLTVL.

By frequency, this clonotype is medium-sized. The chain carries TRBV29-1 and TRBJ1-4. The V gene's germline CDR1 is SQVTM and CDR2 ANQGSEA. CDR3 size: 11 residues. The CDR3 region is CSGTTNEKLFF.

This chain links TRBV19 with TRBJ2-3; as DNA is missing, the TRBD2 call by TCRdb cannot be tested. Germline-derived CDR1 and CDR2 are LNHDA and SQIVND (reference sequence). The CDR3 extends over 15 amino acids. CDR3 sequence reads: CASSIDLAEGDTQYF.

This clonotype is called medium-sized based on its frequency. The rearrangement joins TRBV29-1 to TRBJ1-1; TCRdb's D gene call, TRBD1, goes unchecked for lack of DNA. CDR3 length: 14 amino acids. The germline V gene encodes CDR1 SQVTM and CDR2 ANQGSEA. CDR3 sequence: CSVTGTQENTEAFF. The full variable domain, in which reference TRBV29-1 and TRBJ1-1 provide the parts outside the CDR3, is SAVISQKPSRDICQRGTSLTIQCQVDSQVTMMFWYRQQPGQSLTLIATANQGSEATYESGFVIDKFPISRPNLTFSTLTVSNMSPEDSSIYLCSVTGTQENTEAFFGQGTRLTVV.